The 26 T cell receptor beta chains given below trace back to one sample, sequenced in a study of blood T cell repertoires in COVID-19. Libraries were prepared by immunoSEQ multiplex PCR; TCRdb keeps only in-frame clonotypes and omits some of them. The data show tens of thousands of clones, roughly 84% seen once. Sequenced input: peripheral blood. Receptors originate from a man aged 50-59 years with active COVID-19.

The gene calls are TRBV18 and TRBJ2-6; D remains unclear. V was shortened by 6 bases and J by 1 base, with 7 bases between the two germline ends. This CDR3 region has 14 residues. The germline V gene encodes CDR1 KGHSH and CDR2 LQKENI. As DNA, the CDR3 is TGTGCCAGCTCCCAGTCTTCTGGGGCCAACGTCCTGACTTTC. Translating gives CASSQSSGANVLTF.

V and J are TRBV6-5 and TRBJ1-1; no definite D call. V was clipped by 2 bases and J by 8 bases, with 12 bases between them. This CDR3 is 13 amino acids long. CDR1 and CDR2 from the germline V gene are MNHEY and SVGAGI. This CDR3 is CASSYEKWQEAFF. The DNA of the CDR3 is TGTGCCAGCAGTTACGAAAAGTGGCAGGAAGCTTTCTTT.

This chain connects TRBV18 to TRBJ2-5; a weak D match, TRBD1 (5 bases). There are 12 residues in the CDR3. Looked up from germline, CDR1 is KGHSH and CDR2 is LQKENI. V was clipped by 6 bases and J by 5 bases, with 10 bases between them. CDR3 DNA: TGTGCCAGCTCGTCAGGGCGCGAGACCCAGTACTTC. Its protein is CASSSGRETQYF. Drawing the rest from reference TRBV18 and TRBJ2-5, the complete variable domain is NAGVMQNPRHLVRRRGQEARLRCSPMKGHSHVYWYRQLPEEGLKFMVYLQKENIIDESGMPKERFSAEFPKEGPSILRIQQVVRGDSAAYFCASSSGRETQYFGPGTRLLVL.

The chain uses TRBV7-2 and TRBJ1-1; TRBD1 matches at 7 bases. Trimming cost V 8 bases and J 5 bases; bases outside gene matches: 8. The CDR3 runs 13 residues. Germline V gene data show CDR1 as SGHTA and CDR2 as FQGNSA. CDR3 in amino acids: CASGRQGWTEAFF. The CDR3 DNA is TGTGCCAGCGGCCGACAGGGCTGGACTGAAGCTTTCTTT.

The chain has TRBV24-1 and TRBJ2-7; 8 nucleotides match TRBD1. The CDR3 has 15 residues. Per germline, CDR1 KGHDR and CDR2 SFDVKD. The junction had 3 bases not matched to a gene; V was cut back by 1 base and J by 2 bases. The CDR3 DNA is TGTGCCACCAGTGATTTAAGGACAGGGACCTACGAGCAGTACGTC. Amino acid sequence: CATSDLRTGTYEQYV.

V gene TRBV7-6 combines with J gene TRBJ2-5; 13 positions agree with TRBD2. Germline CDR1 reads SGHVS; CDR2 reads FNYEAQ. The CDR3 is 16 residues long. V gave up 1 base and J gave up 3 bases; unmatched junction bases: 2. Written as DNA, the CDR3 is TGTGCCAGCAGCTTAGGGGGACTAGCGGGGAAAGAGACCCAGTACTTC. It is translated as CASSLGGLAGKETQYF.

This rearrangement joins TRBV5-4 to TRBJ1-1; possible D gene TRBD1, 6 bases. CDR3 length: 14 amino acids. The germline gives CDR1 SGHNT, CDR2 YYREEE (reference sequence). Trimming cost V 1 base and J 2 bases, with 9 bases left between them. The CDR3 loop is CASSLKGVNTEAFF. CDR3 DNA: TGTGCCAGCAGCTTGAAGGGGGTAAACACTGAAGCTTTCTTT.

The genes are TRBV5-6 and TRBJ2-7, with 7 bases aligning to TRBD1. Losses at the gene ends were 4 bases for V and 2 bases for J; bases not matched to a gene: 9. This CDR3 comprises 15 residues. CDR1 and CDR2 from the germline V gene are SGHDT and YYEEEE. The CDR3 sequence: CASSRPGQTPYEQYF. The CDR3 region has the DNA TGTGCCAGCAGCCGACCGGGACAGACCCCCTACGAGCAGTACTTC.

This clone has just one count. Other DNA sequences from this sample encode an identical CDR3 as well. The J gene is TRBJ1-6, the V gene TRBV6-5, with a weak D call TRBD1 (6 bases). Germline CDR1 is MNHEY and CDR2 is SVGAGI. Trimming removed 0 bases from V and 7 bases from J, with 10 bases in between. The CDR3 sequence is 15 residues long. In DNA, the CDR3 is TGTGCCAGCAGTTACTCGAACAGGGAGAATTCACCCCTCCACTTT. Its protein product is CASSYSNRENSPLHF.

CDR3 nucleotides: TGTGCCAGCAGCTTACGAAGGCTGGCGGGGCTGAACACCGGGGAGCTGTTTTTT. Amino acids: CASSLRRLAGLNTGELFF. The gene calls are TRBV7-2 and TRBJ2-2, with a tentative D call TRBD2 (6 bases). This CDR3 contains 18 residues. Trimming took off 2 bases at V and 1 base at J, with 17 bases between the two ends. CDR1 and CDR2 from the germline V gene are SGHTA and FQGNSA.

The rearrangement joins TRBV19 to TRBJ1-5, with a possible D match to TRBD1 (5 bases). The length of the CDR3 is 15 residues. Per germline, CDR1 LNHDA and CDR2 SQIVND (reference sequence). V was cut by 0 bases and J by 9 bases, with 15 bases left in between. In DNA, the CDR3 is TGTGCCAGTAGTATAGAGGGCGGGGCCACCGGGCCCCAGCATTTT. It translates to CASSIEGGATGPQHF.

This chain links TRBV19 with TRBJ1-5, with 7 bases identical to TRBD1. CDR1 and CDR2 from the germline V gene are LNHDA and SQIVND (reference sequence). This CDR3 region has 15 residues. The V segment lost 10 bases and the J segment 0 bases; nucleotides outside the gene matches: 9. CDR3 region: CATRQGGGSNQPQHF. CDR3 nucleotides: TGTGCCACCAGACAGGGAGGAGGTAGCAATCAGCCCCAGCATTTT.

J is TRBJ2-4 and V is TRBV6-6; tentative D call: TRBD1 (7 bases). V gave up 4 bases and J gave up 5 bases, with 18 bases separating them. The germline V gene encodes CDR1 MNHNY and CDR2 SVGAGI (reference sequence). The CDR3 length is 16 residues. The DNA for the CDR3 is TGTGCCAGCAGTTTGCGGGACAGCTTAGGCCAAAACATTCAGTACTTC. Amino acid sequence: CASSLRDSLGQNIQYF.

CDR3 residues: CASSHPGRNEKLFF. CDR3 nucleotides: TGTGCCAGCAGTCATCCAGGCCGGAATGAAAAACTGTTTTTT. V is TRBV6-5 and J is TRBJ1-4; D is uncertain. V lost 5 bases to trimming and J lost 5 bases, with 12 bases between them. This CDR3 spans 14 amino acids. CDR1 is MNHEY and CDR2 is SVGAGI in the germline V gene.

This rearrangement joins TRBV4-1 to TRBJ2-3, with TRBD1 matching over 9 bases. This CDR3 has 16 amino acids. V dropped 7 bases and J dropped 5; count of bases not matched to a gene: 13. Germline V gene sequence: CDR1 MGHRA, CDR2 YSYEKL. The chain's CDR3 is CASTYSGQGGGDTQYF. CDR3 sequence (DNA): TGCGCCAGCACCTACTCGGGACAGGGTGGAGGAGATACGCAGTATTTT.

This sequence joins TRBV7-9 and TRBJ1-2; 9 nucleotides agree with TRBD1. There are 13 residues in the CDR3. Per the germline V gene, CDR1 is SEHNR and CDR2 is FQNEAQ (reference sequence). The trim removed 7 bases at V and 6 bases at J, leaving 6 bases unmatched. The CDR3 DNA sequence: TGTGCCAGCATTCAACAGGGGGCAGATGGCTACACCTTC. Protein: CASIQQGADGYTF.

The rearrangement links TRBV28 to TRBJ2-2; weak D call: TRBD2 (5 bases). Trimming removed 4 bases at V and 4 bases at J, with 19 bases between. The CDR3 has 17 amino acids. The germline V gene has CDR1 MDHEN and CDR2 SYDVKM. CDR3 nucleotides: TGTGCCAGCAGTTCTCTGTCGAGCGGCTCCTTCACCGGGGAGCTGTTTTTT. It yields the protein CASSSLSSGSFTGELFF.

The rearrangement links TRBV6-1 to TRBJ1-4; D perhaps matches TRBD1 (6 bases). The CDR3 has 15 amino acids. Trimming stripped 2 bases from V and 2 bases from J, with 9 bases between. The V gene's germline CDR1 is MNHNS and CDR2 SASEGT. DNA of the CDR3: TGTGCCAGCAGTGAACAGGGGCAGACTAATGAAAAACTGTTTTTT. Protein sequence: CASSEQGQTNEKLFF.

The chain uses TRBV29-1 and TRBJ1-1, with 7 bases matching TRBD1. CDR3 length: 12 residues. With 4 bases clipped from V and 5 bases from J, the junction kept 4 bases outside the gene matches. Germline assignment: CDR1 SQVTM and CDR2 ANQGSEA. CDR3 residues: CSVAEGATEAFF. As DNA, the CDR3 is TGCAGCGTTGCCGAGGGGGCGACTGAAGCTTTCTTT.

The chain is built from TRBV18 and TRBJ2-7; 10 bases match TRBD2. The V gene's germline CDR1 is KGHSH and CDR2 LQKENI. The CDR3 extends over 15 amino acids. The V segment lost 4 bases and the J segment 1 base; nucleotides outside the gene matches: 4. The CDR3 is CASSQAGGGSYEQYV. For the CDR3, the DNA is TGTGCCAGCTCACAAGCGGGAGGGGGTTCCTACGAGCAGTACGTC.

The chain joins TRBV6-5 to TRBJ2-3; 7 bases line up with TRBD1. The CDR3 runs 13 residues. V lost 3 bases and J lost 4; bases outside the gene matches: 1. Per germline, CDR1 MNHEY and CDR2 SVGAGI. CDR3 in DNA: TGTGCCAGCAGTTATACAGGGGCAGATACGCAGTATTTT. Encoded protein: CASSYTGADTQYF.

V usage is TRBV6-5 and J usage is TRBJ1-1; D is unresolved. CDR1 MNHEY and CDR2 SVGAGI come from the germline V gene. Trimming took 4 bases from V and 2 from J, leaving 8 bases between them. This CDR3 region has 13 residues. CDR3 sequence: CASSFQRNTEAFF. CDR3 coding DNA: TGTGCCAGCAGTTTTCAGCGCAACACTGAAGCTTTCTTT.

CDR3 loop: CASNGGRTLDEQFF. The CDR3 region has the DNA TGCGCCAGCAATGGCGGGAGGACTCTAGATGAGCAGTTCTTC. This sequence joins TRBV5-1 and TRBJ2-1, with TRBD2 identical over 8 bases. The CDR3 sequence is 14 residues long. Germline CDR1 reads SGHRS; CDR2 reads YFSETQ. V shed 6 bases and J 8 bases; nucleotides not matched to a gene: 10.

This sequence joins TRBV30 and TRBJ1-5, with 7 positions matching TRBD1. The CDR3 contains 13 residues. J was trimmed by 9 bases and V by 3 bases; bases with no gene match: 8. CDR1 GTSNPN and CDR2 SVGIG come from the germline V gene (reference sequence). DNA of the CDR3: TGTGCCTGGAGGGGACAGTTAGATATGCCCCAGCATTTT. Protein sequence: CAWRGQLDMPQHF.

V usage is TRBV7-3 and J usage is TRBJ1-1; no clear D. Germline V CDR1 and CDR2: SGHTA, FQGTGA. V lost 0 bases to trimming and J lost 7 bases, with 12 bases between them. The CDR3 loop spans 14 amino acids. The CDR3 protein is CASSLTGSVREAFF. CDR3 in DNA: TGTGCCAGCAGCTTAACAGGGAGCGTCCGTGAAGCTTTCTTT.

The rearrangement links TRBV7-8 to TRBJ1-5, with D hard to call. The germline V and J ends were trimmed by 2 bases and 1 base, with 12 bases remaining between them. CDR1 is SGHVS, CDR2 FQNEAQ, per germline. This CDR3 has 16 residues. The CDR3 protein is CASSLSTSLSNQPQHF. For the CDR3, the DNA is TGTGCCAGCAGCTTATCTACGAGCCTCAGCAATCAGCCCCAGCATTTT.